This T cell receptor (beta chain) was recovered during a study of early T cells in non-severe SARS-CoV-2 infection. Across the study: From unsorted whole blood, bulk RNA was sequenced, and the chains remained unpaired.

This clonotype was observed a handful of times. Unique molecular identifier tags were affixed to discrete cDNA molecules. TCRdb reprocessed the 5' RACE reads via MiXCR and lists one record per CDR3 protein. This sample yields some 64,000 distinct CDR3 sequences, of which 9% to 10% are seen a single time; less than 20% belongs to the top ten. The V end was cut by 6 bases, the J end by 5 bases, with 19 bases between. This CDR3 region has 15 residues. The source material was whole blood, sampled at baseline. This clonotype was sampled from an adult who was a healthcare worker with PCR-confirmed SARS-CoV-2 infection or an uninfected control (not recorded which). The rearrangement joins TRBV12-3 or TRBV12-4 to TRBJ1-1; possibly TRBD1 for D (5 bases). As DNA, the CDR3 is TGTGCCAGCAGCCCCGGGACGCCTCTTAGGACTGAAGCTTTCTTT. Protein: CASSPGTPLRTEAFF.